Below, one T cell receptor (beta chain) is given with its context. The CDR3 does not end in the conserved phenylalanine or tryptophan, so this is likely a read error. The template was RNA from unsorted bulk tissue. Distant lung tissue was collected more than 3 cm away from the tumor edge. Donors were chemotherapy-naive, newly diagnosed lung cancer surgical patients in China, August–November 2014. The library came from three nested PCR rounds adapted from ARM-PCR protocols. From the multiplex PCR reads, TCRdb called clonotypes with MiXCR, one entry per CDR3 protein. The sample shows about 98,000 distinct CDR3 sequences, approximately 80% of them seen only once. V was cut by 5 bases and J by 4 bases, with 14 bases left in between. Germline CDR1 SEHNR, CDR2 FQNEAQ (reference sequence). The CDR3 runs to 14 residues. The sample comes from a study of tumor and adjacent non-tumor tissue in lung cancer. Whole-study context: Some 4.2 million productive TCRbeta reads were obtained per sample on average.

The sequencing input was distant non-tumor lung tissue. This chain joins TRBV7-9 and TRBJ1-2; D possibly corresponds to TRBD1 (6 bases). This sequence was found in a man in his 60s with small cell lung cancer. CDR3 DNA: TGTGCCAGCAGCACCCCAGACAGGCTCTATGGCTACACCTTG. It codes for CASSTPDRLYGYTL.